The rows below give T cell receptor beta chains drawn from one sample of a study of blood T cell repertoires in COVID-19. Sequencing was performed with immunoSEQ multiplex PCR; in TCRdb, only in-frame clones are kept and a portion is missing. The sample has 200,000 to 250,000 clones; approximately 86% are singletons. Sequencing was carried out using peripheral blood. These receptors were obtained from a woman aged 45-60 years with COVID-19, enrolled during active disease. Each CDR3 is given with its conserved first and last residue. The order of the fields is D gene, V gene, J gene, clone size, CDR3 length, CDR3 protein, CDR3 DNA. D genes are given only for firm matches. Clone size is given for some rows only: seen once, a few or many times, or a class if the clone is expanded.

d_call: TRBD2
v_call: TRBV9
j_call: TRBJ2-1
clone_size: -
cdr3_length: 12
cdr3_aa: CASTRAGGPAFF
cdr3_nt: TGTGCCAGCACGCGAGCGGGGGGGCCAGCGTTCTTC

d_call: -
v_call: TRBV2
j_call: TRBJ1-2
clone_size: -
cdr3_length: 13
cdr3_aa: CASTPDTNYGYTF
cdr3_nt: TGTGCCAGCACCCCCGACACTAACTATGGCTACACCTTC

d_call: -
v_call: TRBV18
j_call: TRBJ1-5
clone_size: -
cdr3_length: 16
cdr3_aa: CASSPLMSGGNQPQHF
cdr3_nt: TGTGCCAGCTCTCCCTTAATGAGCGGAGGGAATCAGCCCCAGCATTTT

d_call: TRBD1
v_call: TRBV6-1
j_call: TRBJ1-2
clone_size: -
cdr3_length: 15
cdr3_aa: CASSFLTGGVYGYTF
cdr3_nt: TGTGCCAGCAGTTTCCTGACAGGGGGGGTCTATGGCTACACCTTC

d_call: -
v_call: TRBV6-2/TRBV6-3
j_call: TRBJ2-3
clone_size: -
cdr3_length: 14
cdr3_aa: CASSYAAGTDTQYF
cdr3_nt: TGTGCCAGCAGTTACGCGGCAGGGACAGATACGCAGTATTTT

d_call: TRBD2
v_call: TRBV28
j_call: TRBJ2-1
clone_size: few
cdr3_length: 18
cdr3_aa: CASSPVAGGRLSYNEQFF
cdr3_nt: TGTGCCAGCAGTCCCGTAGCGGGGGGGCGGTTATCCTACAATGAGCAGTTCTTC

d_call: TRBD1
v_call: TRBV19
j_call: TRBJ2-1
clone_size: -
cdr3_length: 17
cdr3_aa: CASSPRTGGTLYNEQFF
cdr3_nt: TGTGCCAGTAGTCCTCGGACAGGGGGTACCCTCTACAATGAGCAGTTCTTC

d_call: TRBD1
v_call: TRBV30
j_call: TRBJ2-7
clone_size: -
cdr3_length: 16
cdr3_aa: CAWSARPGTGGSEQYF
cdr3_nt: TGTGCCTGGAGTGCGCGACCAGGGACAGGGGGTTCCGAGCAGTACTTC

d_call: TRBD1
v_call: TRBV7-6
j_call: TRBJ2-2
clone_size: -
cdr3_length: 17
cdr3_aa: CASSQAGQGVNTGELFF
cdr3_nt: TGTGCCAGCAGCCAGGCAGGACAGGGGGTTAACACCGGGGAGCTGTTTTTT

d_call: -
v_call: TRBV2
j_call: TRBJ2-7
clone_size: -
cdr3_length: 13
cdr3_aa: CASRPGNSYEQYF
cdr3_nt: TGTGCCAGCAGGCCAGGAAATTCCTACGAGCAGTACTTC

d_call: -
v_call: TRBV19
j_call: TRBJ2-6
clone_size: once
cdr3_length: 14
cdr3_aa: CASSINSGANVLTF
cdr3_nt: TGTGCCAGTAGTATCAACTCTGGGGCCAACGTCCTGACTTTC

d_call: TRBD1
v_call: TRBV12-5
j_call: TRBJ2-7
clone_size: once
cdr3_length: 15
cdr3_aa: CASGWGQGDAYEQYF
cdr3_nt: TGTGCTAGTGGTTGGGGACAGGGGGACGCCTACGAGCAGTACTTC

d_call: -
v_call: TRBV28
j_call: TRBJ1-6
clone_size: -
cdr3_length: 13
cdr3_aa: CASSVPGNSPLHF
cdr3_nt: TGTGCCAGCAGTGTGCCGGGTAATTCACCCCTCCACTTT

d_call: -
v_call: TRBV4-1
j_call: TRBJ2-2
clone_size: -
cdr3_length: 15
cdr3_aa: CASSQERGIPGELFF
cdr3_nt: TGCGCCAGCAGCCAAGAAAGGGGGATCCCCGGGGAGCTGTTTTTT

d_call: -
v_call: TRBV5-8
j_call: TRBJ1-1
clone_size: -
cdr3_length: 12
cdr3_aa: CASSLGLSEAFF
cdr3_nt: TGTGCCAGCAGCTTGGGACTTTCTGAAGCTTTCTTT

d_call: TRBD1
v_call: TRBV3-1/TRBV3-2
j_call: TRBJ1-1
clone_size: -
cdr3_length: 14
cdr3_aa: CASSQGLGTAQAFF
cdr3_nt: TGTGCCAGCAGCCAGGGGCTCGGGACAGCACAAGCTTTCTTT

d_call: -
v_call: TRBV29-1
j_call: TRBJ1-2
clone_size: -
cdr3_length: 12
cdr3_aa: CSVDLRIDGYTF
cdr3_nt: TGCAGCGTAGATCTGAGGATAGATGGCTACACCTTC

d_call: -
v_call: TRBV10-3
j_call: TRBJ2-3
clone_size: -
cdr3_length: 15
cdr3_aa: CAISESAQGPDTQYF
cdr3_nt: TGTGCCATCAGTGAGTCGGCGCAGGGTCCTGATACGCAGTATTTT

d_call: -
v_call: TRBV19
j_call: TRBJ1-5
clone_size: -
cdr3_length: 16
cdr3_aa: CASSPQSGGGEGPQHF
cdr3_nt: TGTGCCAGTAGTCCGCAATCCGGGGGAGGGGAAGGGCCCCAGCATTTT

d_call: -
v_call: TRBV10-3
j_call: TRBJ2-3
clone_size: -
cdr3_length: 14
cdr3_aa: CAISELGATDTQYF
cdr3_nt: TGTGCCATCAGTGAGCTTGGGGCCACAGATACGCAGTATTTT

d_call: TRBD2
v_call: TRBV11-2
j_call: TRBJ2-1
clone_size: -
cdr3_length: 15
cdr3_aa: CASSLVTSGYNEQFF
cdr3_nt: TGTGCCAGCAGCTTAGTTACTAGCGGGTACAATGAGCAGTTCTTC

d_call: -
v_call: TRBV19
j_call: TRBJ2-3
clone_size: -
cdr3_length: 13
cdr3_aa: CASSVSFSDTQYF
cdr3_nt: TGTGCCAGTAGTGTATCGTTCAGTGATACGCAGTATTTT

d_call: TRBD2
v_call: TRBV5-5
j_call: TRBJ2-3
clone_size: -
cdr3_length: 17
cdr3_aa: CASSYPGGAVSTDTQYF
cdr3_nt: TGTGCCAGCAGTTACCCCGGGGGGGCCGTTAGCACAGATACGCAGTATTTT

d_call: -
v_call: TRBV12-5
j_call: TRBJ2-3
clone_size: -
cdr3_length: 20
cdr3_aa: CASGLVNSTWGPGSTDTQYF
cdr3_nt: TGTGCTAGTGGTTTGGTAAACTCTACCTGGGGGCCCGGTAGCACAGATACGCAGTATTTT

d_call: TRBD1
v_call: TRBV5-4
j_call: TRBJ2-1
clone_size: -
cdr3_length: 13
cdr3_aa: CASSSYRGDEQFF
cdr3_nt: TGTGCCAGCAGCTCGTACAGGGGCGATGAGCAGTTCTTC

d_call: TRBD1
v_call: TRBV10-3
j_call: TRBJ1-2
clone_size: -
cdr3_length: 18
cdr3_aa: CAISERGQGLKGNYGYTF
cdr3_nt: TGTGCCATCAGTGAGAGGGGACAGGGATTGAAGGGGAACTATGGCTACACCTTC

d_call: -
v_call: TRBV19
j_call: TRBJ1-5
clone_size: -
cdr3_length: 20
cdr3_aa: CASSIDSGVYRQPGNQPQHF
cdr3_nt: TGTGCCAGTAGTATAGATTCAGGCGTCTACAGGCAGCCGGGCAATCAGCCCCAGCATTTT

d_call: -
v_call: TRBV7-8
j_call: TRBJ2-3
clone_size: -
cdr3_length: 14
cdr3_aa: CASSSQGQTDTQYF
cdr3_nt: TGTGCCAGCAGCTCTCAAGGACAGACAGATACGCAGTATTTT

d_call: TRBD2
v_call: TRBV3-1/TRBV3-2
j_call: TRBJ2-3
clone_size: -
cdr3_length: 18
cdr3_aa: CASSQEITSGAVLNTQYF
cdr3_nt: TGTGCCAGCAGCCAAGAAATAACTAGCGGGGCTGTATTGAATACGCAGTATTTT

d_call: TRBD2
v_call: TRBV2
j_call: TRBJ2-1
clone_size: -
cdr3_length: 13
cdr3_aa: CASQGLAENEQFF
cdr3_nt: TGTGCCAGCCAGGGACTAGCAGAAAATGAGCAGTTCTTC

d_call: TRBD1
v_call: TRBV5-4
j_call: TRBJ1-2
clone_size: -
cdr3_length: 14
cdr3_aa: CASRQGAYSDGYTF
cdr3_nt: TGTGCCAGCAGACAGGGGGCGTATTCGGATGGCTACACCTTC

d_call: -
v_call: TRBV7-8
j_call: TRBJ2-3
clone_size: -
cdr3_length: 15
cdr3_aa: CASSLPLTNTDTQYF
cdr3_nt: TGTGCCAGCAGCTTACCGCTGACTAACACAGATACGCAGTATTTT

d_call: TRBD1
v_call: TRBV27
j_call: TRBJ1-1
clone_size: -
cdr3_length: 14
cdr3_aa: CASSFGGQNAEAFF
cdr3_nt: TGTGCCAGCAGTTTTGGGGGACAGAACGCTGAAGCTTTCTTT

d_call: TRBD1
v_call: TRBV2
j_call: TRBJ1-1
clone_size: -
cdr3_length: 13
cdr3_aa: CASRLDRDTEAFF
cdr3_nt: TGTGCCAGCAGGCTTGACAGGGACACTGAAGCTTTCTTT

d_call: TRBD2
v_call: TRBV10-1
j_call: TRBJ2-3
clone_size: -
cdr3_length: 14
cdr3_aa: CASSQAGVLDTQYF
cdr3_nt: TGCGCCAGCTCCCAGGCGGGGGTTTTGGATACGCAGTATTTT

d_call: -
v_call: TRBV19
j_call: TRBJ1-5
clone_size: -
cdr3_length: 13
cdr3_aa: CASNRQLNQPQHF
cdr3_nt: TGTGCCAGTAATAGACAGCTGAATCAGCCCCAGCATTTT

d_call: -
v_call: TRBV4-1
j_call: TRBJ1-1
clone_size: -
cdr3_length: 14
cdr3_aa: CASSPLHPNTEAFF
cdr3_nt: TGCGCCAGCAGCCCTTTACACCCTAACACTGAAGCTTTCTTT

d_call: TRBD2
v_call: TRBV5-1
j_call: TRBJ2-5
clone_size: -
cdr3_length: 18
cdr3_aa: CASSPHGGGAGGSETQYF
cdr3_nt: TGCGCCAGCAGCCCCCACGGCGGGGGAGCGGGGGGATCGGAGACCCAGTACTTC

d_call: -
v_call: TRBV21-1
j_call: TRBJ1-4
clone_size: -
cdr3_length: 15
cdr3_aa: CASGASGATNEKLFF
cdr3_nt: TGTGCCAGCGGGGCGTCGGGGGCAACTAATGAAAAACTGTTTTTT

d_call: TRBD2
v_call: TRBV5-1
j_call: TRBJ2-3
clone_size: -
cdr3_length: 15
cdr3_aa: CASSPGTTPVDTQYF
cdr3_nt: TGCGCCAGCAGCCCTGGGACTACCCCTGTCGATACGCAGTATTTT

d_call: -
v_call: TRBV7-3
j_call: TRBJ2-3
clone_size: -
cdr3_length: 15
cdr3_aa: CASSRNSGLTDTQYF
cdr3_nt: TGTGCCAGCAGCCGCAACTCCGGACTCACAGATACGCAGTATTTT

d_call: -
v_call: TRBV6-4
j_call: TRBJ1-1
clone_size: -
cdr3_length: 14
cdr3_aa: CASSDSTGSAEAFF
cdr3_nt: TGTGCCAGCAGTGACTCAACAGGGAGCGCTGAAGCTTTCTTT

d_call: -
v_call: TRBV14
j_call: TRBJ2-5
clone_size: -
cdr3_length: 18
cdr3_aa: CASSLQRGGSPTQETQYF
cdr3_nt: TGTGCCAGCAGCCTCCAAAGGGGTGGATCACCGACCCAAGAGACCCAGTACTTC

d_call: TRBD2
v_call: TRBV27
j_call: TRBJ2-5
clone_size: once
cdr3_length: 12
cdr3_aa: CASSFGGETQYF
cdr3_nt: TGTGCCAGCAGTTTCGGGGGGGAGACCCAGTACTTC

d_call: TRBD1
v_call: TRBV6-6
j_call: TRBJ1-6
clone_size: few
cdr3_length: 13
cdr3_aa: CASLDRGDSPLHF
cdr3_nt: TGTGCCAGTCTGGACAGGGGTGATTCACCCCTCCACTTT

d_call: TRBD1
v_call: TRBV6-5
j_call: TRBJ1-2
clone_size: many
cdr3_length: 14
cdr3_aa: CASSTGTGTTGYTF
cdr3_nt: TGTGCCAGCAGCACCGGGACAGGGACGACCGGCTACACCTTC